The rows below give T cell receptor beta chains drawn from one sample of a study of blood T cells in healthy people across ages. Each CDR3 protein gets one entry after TCRdb re-called the 5' RACE reads with MiXCR. The sample yields 1.5 million to 2 million distinct CDR3 sequences, 28% seen once. The specimen sequenced was blood. Receptor source: a woman younger than 45 in good health. Each CDR3 is given with its conserved first and last residue. A D gene is named only where the DNA matches it firmly. Clone size appears in some rows only: once, few, many, or a class for an expanded clone.

D gene | clone size | J gene | V gene | CDR3 protein | CDR3 DNA
NA | NA | TRBJ2-6 | TRBV12-3/TRBV12-4 | CASSSARRGANVLTF | TGTGCCAGCAGCTCGGCGCGTCGGGGGGCCAACGTCCTGACTTTC
TRBD2 | many | TRBJ2-1 | TRBV7-2 | CASSLTSGSWDEQFF | TGTGCCAGCAGCTTGACTAGCGGGAGTTGGGATGAGCAGTTCTTC
NA | NA | TRBJ2-5 | TRBV7-8 | CASSSPLTLKETQYF | TGTGCCAGCAGCTCCCCCCTAACCCTTAAAGAGACCCAGTACTTC
TRBD2 | NA | TRBJ2-1 | TRBV9 | CASSVAPTSGWMEQFF | TGTGCCAGCAGCGTAGCCCCGACTAGCGGCTGGATGGAGCAGTTCTTC
NA | many | TRBJ2-7 | TRBV10-3 | CAISESSEQYF | TGTGCCATCAGTGAGTCCAGCGAGCAGTACTTC
TRBD1 | NA | TRBJ1-1 | TRBV18 | CASSPRNRGNTEAFF | TGTGCCAGCTCACCACGGAACAGGGGAAACACTGAAGCTTTCTTT
TRBD2 | many | TRBJ2-5 | TRBV6-5 | CASRVAGIETQYF | TGTGCCAGCAGGGTAGCGGGAATCGAGACCCAGTACTTC
NA | many | TRBJ1-4 | TRBV6-5 | CASSRDSVRGEKLFF | TGTGCCAGCAGCCGAGACAGTGTGCGAGGGGAAAAACTGTTTTTT
NA | NA | TRBJ2-1 | TRBV28 | CASSSTGGQFF | TGTGCCAGCAGTTCTACAGGAGGGCAGTTCTTC
NA | NA | TRBJ1-1 | TRBV6-6 | CASSRGGQNTEAFF | TGTGCCAGCAGTCGGGGAGGGCAGAACACTGAAGCTTTCTTT
TRBD2 | few | TRBJ2-1 | TRBV5-1 | CASSLTSGGPGEQFF | TGCGCCAGCAGCTTGACTAGCGGGGGTCCGGGTGAGCAGTTCTTC
TRBD2 | NA | TRBJ2-1 | TRBV7-2 | CASSLRQGLVFGEQFF | TGTGCCAGCAGCTTGAGGCAAGGACTAGTCTTCGGTGAGCAGTTCTTC
NA | few | TRBJ2-7 | TRBV4-3 | CASSLGSKGTSYEQYF | TGCGCCAGCAGCCTTGGTTCGAAGGGGACCTCCTACGAGCAGTACTTC
TRBD1 | NA | TRBJ1-3 | TRBV7-9 | CASSTGQGTNTIYF | TGTGCCAGCAGCACAGGACAGGGGACGAACACCATATATTTT
NA | few | TRBJ2-7 | TRBV29-1 | CSVGSGLGSYEQYF | TGCAGCGTTGGATCGGGACTTGGGTCCTACGAGCAGTACTTC
NA | NA | TRBJ2-7 | TRBV27 | CASNRSSYEQYF | TGTGCCAGCAACCGGAGCTCCTACGAGCAGTACTTC